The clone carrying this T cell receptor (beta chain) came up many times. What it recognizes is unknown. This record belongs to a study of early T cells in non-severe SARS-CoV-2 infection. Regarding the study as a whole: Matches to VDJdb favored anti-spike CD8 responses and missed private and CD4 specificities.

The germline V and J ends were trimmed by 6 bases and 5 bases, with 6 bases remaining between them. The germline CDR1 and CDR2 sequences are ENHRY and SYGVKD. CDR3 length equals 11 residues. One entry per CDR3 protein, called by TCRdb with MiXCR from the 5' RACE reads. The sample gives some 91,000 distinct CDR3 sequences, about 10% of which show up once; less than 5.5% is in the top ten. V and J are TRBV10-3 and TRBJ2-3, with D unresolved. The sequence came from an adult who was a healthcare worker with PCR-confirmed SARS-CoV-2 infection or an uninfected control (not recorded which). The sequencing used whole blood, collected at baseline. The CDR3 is CAISEGDTQYF. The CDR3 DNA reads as TGTGCCATCAGCGAAGGAGATACGCAGTATTTT.